This T cell receptor (beta chain) comes out of a study (dated by TCRdb to between 2022 and 2023). The study at large found these results: According to the authors, more investigation is needed, including longitudinal sampling and evaluation of a control group.

PBMCs were isolated from peripheral blood, and genomic DNA from unsorted PBMCs was used for TCR beta sequencing. Worth noting for this clone: Its target antigen remains unknown. No base-level quality is on record; no much larger clone is a single base apart.

Survey-level sequencing on the immunoSEQ platform was used to profile the TCR beta chain repertoires. As for how the authors treated the data: Repertoire diversity was quantified by the inverse Simpson index, and CDR3 amino acid length spectratypes and V-J pairing frequencies were compared. Clonotypes specific to SARS-CoV-2, CMV, influenza A and EBV were annotated by matching TCR beta CDR3 sequences against VDJdb. TCRdb obtained this table from immuneACCESS and retained in-frame rearrangements with V and J assigned. These tables miss some clones; where compared with another copy, unresolved V genes account for less than half of the shortfall, and the remainder is unexplained. V and J calls and clone size are as listed in that table; D and trimming were resolved from the DNA. The sample has approximately 70,000 clones on record, 90% to 95% of them singletons. The ten largest make up under 4.5% of the sample.

There are 14 amino acids in the CDR3, from cysteine to phenylalanine inclusive. The retained sequence is limited to the CDR3, 42 bases, with the frame set at the first base. The clonotype comes from a man aged 35-49 years with rheumatoid arthritis. Sample: PBMCs. The chain links TRBV21-1 with TRBJ2-7; the table's D gene call, TRBD1, was not cross checked with the DNA. TRBV21-1 is listed as a pseudogene. The CDR3 reads CASSHRDNSYEQYF. The nucleotides read TGTGCCAGCAGCCACCGGGACAACTCCTACGAGCAGTACTTC.